Sequencing of this TCR beta chain was carried out in a study of T-cell reconstitution after alpha-beta-depleted transplantation in children. Study outcomes and limitations: Expanded clones from the graft, numbering several hundred, reportedly supplied alpha-beta T cells about two months after transplant. Newly produced T cells mostly provided counts and TCRbeta diversity after one year, as hyperexpanded clones declined. Recipient T cells and thymic progenitors that survived were the source of the high TCRbeta diversity seen at day 60 in some patients.

Only a few counts were recorded for this clonotype. Its antigen is still unknown. Molecular barcoding with unique molecular identifiers was used for the TCRbeta library. TCRdb called the PCR reads again in MiXCR, with one record for every CDR3 protein. The table has 530,000 or so distinct CDR3 sequences, 25% to 30% seen once; the top ten hold about 35%. V lost 4 bases and J lost 4; bases outside the gene matches: 8. Germline V gene sequence: CDR1 SGDLS, CDR2 YYNGEE. The CDR3 covers 15 residues. The gene calls are TRBV9 and TRBJ2-7, with TRBD2 identical over 10 bases. The TCR sequence derives from a boy under three years old with Wiskott-Aldrich syndrome, due to receive a stem cell transplant. Sample: PBMCs, taken before TCRalphabeta/CD19-depleted stem cell transplant. The CDR3 spells CASSPSGRAFYEQYF. The DNA for the CDR3 is TGTGCCAGCAGCCCCAGCGGGAGGGCCTTTTACGAGCAGTACTTC. The whole variable domain, filled in from reference TRBV9 and TRBJ2-7, reads DSGVTQTPKHLITATGQRVTLRCSPRSGDLSVYWYQQSLDQGLQFLIQYYNGEERAKGNILERFSAQQFPDLHSELNLSSLELGDSALYFCASSPSGRAFYEQYFGPGTRLTVT.